The clone carrying this T cell receptor beta chain was found a few times. One entry per CDR3 protein, called by TCRdb with MiXCR from the 5' RACE reads. The table lists about 81,000 distinct CDR3 sequences, roughly 13% of them singletons. This record belongs to a study of early T cells in non-severe SARS-CoV-2 infection. V lost 4 bases to trimming and J lost 4 bases, with 14 bases between them. The CDR3 length is 15 residues. CDR1 SGHTA and CDR2 FQGTGA come from the germline V gene. Specimen: whole blood. The sequence was collected from an adult who was a healthcare worker with PCR-confirmed SARS-CoV-2 infection or an uninfected control (not recorded which). The chain combines TRBV7-3 with TRBJ2-1, with D tentatively TRBD1 or TRBD2 (6 bases each). The CDR3 loop is CASSSLGGPYNEQFF. CDR3 coding DNA: TGTGCCAGCAGCTCATTAGGGGGGCCTTACAATGAGCAGTTCTTC.